This TCR beta chain was observed in a study of blood T cell repertoires in COVID-19. Across the whole study: The United States, Italy and Spain supplied acute and convalescent COVID-19 samples.

Original processing notes: The assay estimated nucleated cells by amplifying reference gene primers. Sequencing was performed with immunoSEQ multiplex PCR; in TCRdb, only in-frame clones are kept and a portion is missing. D and trimming were read from the DNA, whereas the V and J calls and clone size are those reported in that table. The table has around 330,000 clones, 89% seen once; the top ten hold approximately 4.7%. Participant reports of clinical history set cohort assignment. V gave up 6 bases and J gave up 1 base, with 9 bases separating them. The CDR3 is 13 amino acids. Per germline, CDR1 MGHDK and CDR2 SYGVNS.

The chain employs TRBV25-1 and TRBJ1-1; tentative D call: TRBD1 (6 bases). The material sequenced was PBMCs or T cells enriched from blood (not recorded which). The TCR comes from a man aged 60 to 69 who had recovered from COVID-19. In DNA form, the CDR3 reads TGTGCCAGCAGCCTGACAGGGAACACTGAAGCTTTCTTT. Protein sequence: CASSLTGNTEAFF.